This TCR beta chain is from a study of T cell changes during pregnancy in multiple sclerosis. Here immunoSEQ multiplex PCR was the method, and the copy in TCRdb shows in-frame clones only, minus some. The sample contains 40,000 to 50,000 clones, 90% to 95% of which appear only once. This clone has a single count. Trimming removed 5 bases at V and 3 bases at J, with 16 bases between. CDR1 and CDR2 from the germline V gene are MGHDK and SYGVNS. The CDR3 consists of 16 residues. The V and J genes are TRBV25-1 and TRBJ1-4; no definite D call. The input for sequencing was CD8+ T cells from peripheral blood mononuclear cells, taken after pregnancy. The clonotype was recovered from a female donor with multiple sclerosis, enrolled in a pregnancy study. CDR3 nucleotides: TGTGCCAGCAGTCACCTAGGAGGTTCAGCTAATGAAAAACTGTTTTTT. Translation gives CASSHLGGSANEKLFF.